This T cell receptor beta chain was sequenced for a study of T-cell reconstitution after alpha-beta-depleted transplantation in children. The V gene lost 4 bases and the J gene lost 2 bases, with 13 bases spanning the gap. The CDR3 totals 15 residues. Germline CDR1 reads SGDLS; CDR2 reads YYNGEE. In this sample, this clonotype turned up many times. The TCRbeta library incorporated unique molecular identifiers. TCRdb redid the calling of the PCR reads with MiXCR, one entry per CDR3 protein. Of around 500,000 distinct CDR3 sequences listed, around 12% are singletons. Specimen: PBMCs from the stem cell graft donor, collected from the stem cell graft. This receptor was obtained from a human donor who donated a stem cell graft to a child with combined immunodeficiency. The chain links TRBV9 to TRBJ1-3, with D possibly TRBD1 on 5 matching bases. The CDR3: CASSIRGGAGNTIYF. CDR3 coding DNA: TGTGCCAGCAGCATTCGGGGGGGAGCTGGAAACACCATATATTTT. Using reference TRBV9 and TRBJ1-3 for the parts outside the CDR3, the full variable domain is DSGVTQTPKHLITATGQRVTLRCSPRSGDLSVYWYQQSLDQGLQFLIQYYNGEERAKGNILERFSAQQFPDLHSELNLSSLELGDSALYFCASSIRGGAGNTIYFGEGSWLTVV.